Given below is one T cell receptor beta chain in context. Its cognate antigen is unknown. Other DNA sequences from this sample encode an identical CDR3 as well. These data belong to a study of graft-versus-host responses after intestinal transplantation. Whole-study context: Multivisceral, liver-intestinal, or isolated intestinal transplants were given to recipients. Anti-thymocyte globulin served as induction for all recipients, who then took tacrolimus and steroids for approximately 3 years.

Some clones are missing from TCRdb's copy, which holds only in-frame ones; the method was immunoSEQ multiplex PCR. The data contain some 120,000 clones, around nine tenths of them seen just once; the ten biggest clones take up 0.2% to 0.25%. V was pared by 5 bases and J by 5 bases, with 5 bases of the junction left unmatched. The CDR3 extends over 14 amino acids. The germline gives CDR1 MNHEY, CDR2 SMNVEV (reference sequence). General observations from the study: In patients with graft-donor T cell macrochimerism, allograft graft-versus-host to host-versus-graft clonal ratios were high. Detection of GvH clones occurred in recipient marrow, and some had their first appearance in ileum or blood.

The source was unstimulated CD4+ T cells sorted from spleen or lymph node cells, collected before transplant. The V call is TRBV27, the J call TRBJ2-5, with 10 bases that match TRBD1. The sequence came from a human donor who was the organ donor for an intestinal transplant. Here the CDR3 DNA reads TGTGCCAGCAGTCTACGACAGGGGGCCGAGACCCAGTACTTC. As protein: CASSLRQGAETQYF.